The 2 T cell receptor beta chains in this list originate from one sample, sequenced in a study of cytomegalovirus exposure and HLA in healthy donors. Vbeta (60) and Jbeta (13) primers were used in the PCR. This table comes from immunoSEQ multiplex PCR, and its TCRdb copy is limited to in-frame clones, with some not included. The table lists approximately 160,000 clones, around three quarters of them singletons. Sequencing was done on a sample of PBMCs. The receptors were gathered from a man in his forties in good health and CMV-seronegative.

The rearrangement links TRBV2 to TRBJ1-1; D uncertain. Germline CDR1 SNHLY, CDR2 FYNNEI. The V end lost 1 base, the J end lost 4 bases, and 10 bases lay between the germline ends. The CDR3 covers 14 residues. The CDR3 bases are TGTGCCAGCAGTGAAGTTACAGCAAGCACTGAAGCTTTCTTT. Its translation is CASSEVTASTEAFF.

The chain has TRBV6-5 and TRBJ1-5; 10 nucleotides agree with TRBD1. V lost 4 bases to trimming and J lost 5 bases; unmatched junction nucleotides: 8. The CDR3 loop spans 16 amino acids. Germline CDR1 and CDR2: MNHEY and SVGAGI. CDR3: CASSSIGQGGYQPQHF. The CDR3, as DNA: TGTGCCAGCAGTTCCATCGGACAGGGGGGCTATCAGCCCCAGCATTTT.